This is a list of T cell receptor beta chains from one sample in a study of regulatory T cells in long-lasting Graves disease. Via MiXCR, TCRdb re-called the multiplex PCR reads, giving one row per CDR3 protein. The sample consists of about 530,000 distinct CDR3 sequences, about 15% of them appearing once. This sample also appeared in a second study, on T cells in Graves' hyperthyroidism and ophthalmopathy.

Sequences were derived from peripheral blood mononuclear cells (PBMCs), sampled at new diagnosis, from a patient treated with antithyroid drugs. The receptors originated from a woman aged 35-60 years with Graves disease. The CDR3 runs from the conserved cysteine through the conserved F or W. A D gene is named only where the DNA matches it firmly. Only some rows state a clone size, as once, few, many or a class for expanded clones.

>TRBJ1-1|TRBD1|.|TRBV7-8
CASSPLVGTGERRTEAFF
TGTGCCAGCAGCCCCCTTGTCGGGACAGGGGAGAGGAGGACTGAAGCTTTCTTT
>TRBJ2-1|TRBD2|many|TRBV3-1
CASSQGASGALNEQFF
TGTGCCAGCAGCCAGGGCGCTAGCGGGGCCCTCAATGAGCAGTTCTTC
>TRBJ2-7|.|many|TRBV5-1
CASSHVRGSGSYEQYF
TGCGCCAGCAGTCACGTCCGGGGGTCAGGCTCCTACGAGCAGTACTTC
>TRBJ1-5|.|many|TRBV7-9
CASSLVGGPYSNQPQHF
TGTGCCAGCAGCTTAGTGGGCGGCCCTTATAGCAATCAGCCCCAGCATTTT
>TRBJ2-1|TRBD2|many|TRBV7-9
CASSPRTSGGANFNEQFF
TGTGCCAGCAGCCCCCGGACTAGCGGGGGCGCAAACTTCAATGAGCAGTTCTTC
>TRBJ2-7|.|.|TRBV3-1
CASSQLGQTKFYEQYF
TGTGCCAGCAGCCAACTAGGACAGACTAAATTCTACGAGCAGTACTTC
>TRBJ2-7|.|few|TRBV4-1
CASSPPGGSGWGESSYEQYF
TGCGCCAGCAGCCCCCCAGGTGGCTCAGGGTGGGGAGAAAGCTCCTACGAACAGTACTTC
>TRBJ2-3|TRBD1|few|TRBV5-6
CASSLFGQGAGDTQYF
TGTGCCAGCAGCTTGTTTGGACAGGGGGCTGGAGATACGCAGTATTTT
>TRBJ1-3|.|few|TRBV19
CASSIDPWSRGNTIYF
TGTGCCAGTAGTATAGATCCTTGGTCGCGGGGAAACACCATATATTTT
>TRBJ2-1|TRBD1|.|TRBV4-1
CASSQDPGQVGGQFF
TGCGCCAGCAGCCAAGATCCCGGACAGGTAGGGGGGCAGTTCTTC
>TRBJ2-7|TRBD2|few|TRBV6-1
CASKTGGAGEQYF
TGTGCCAGCAAGACCGGGGGGGCTGGCGAGCAGTACTTC
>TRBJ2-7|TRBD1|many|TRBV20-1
CSARPGTGGRSEQYF
TGCAGTGCTAGACCCGGGACAGGGGGCCGTAGTGAGCAGTACTTC
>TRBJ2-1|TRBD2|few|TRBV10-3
CAIGLAGGLGNEQFF
TGTGCCATCGGTTTGGCGGGGGGGCTGGGTAATGAGCAGTTCTTC
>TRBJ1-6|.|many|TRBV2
CASGMRWDNSPLHF
TGTGCCAGCGGTATGCGTTGGGATAATTCACCCCTCCACTTT
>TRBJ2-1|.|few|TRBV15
CATSGKSFSYNEQFF
TGTGCCACCAGCGGGAAAAGTTTCTCCTACAATGAGCAGTTCTTC
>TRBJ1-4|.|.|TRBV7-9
CASSPLKSELKLFF
TGTGCCAGCAGCCCGCTGAAGTCCGAACTAAAACTGTTTTTT
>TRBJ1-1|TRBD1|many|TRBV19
CASSIRTGSANTEAFF
TGTGCCAGTAGTATAAGGACAGGGTCAGCGAACACTGAAGCTTTCTTT
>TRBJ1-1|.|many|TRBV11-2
CASSPDGGVAFF
TGTGCCAGCAGCCCGGACGGGGGAGTAGCTTTCTTT
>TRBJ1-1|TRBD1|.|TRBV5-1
CASSLLQGSFVSAMNTEAFF
TGTGCCAGCAGCTTGTTACAGGGGTCCTTCGTCTCTGCGATGAACACTGAAGCTTTCTTT
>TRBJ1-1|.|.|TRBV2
CASCLDTAEAFF
TGTGCCAGCTGCTTGGATACTGCTGAAGCTTTCTTT
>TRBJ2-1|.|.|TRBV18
CASSSRQGGNEQFF
TGTGCCAGCTCATCTAGACAGGGAGGCAATGAGCAGTTCTTC
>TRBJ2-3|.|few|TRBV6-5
CASSYSRTTDTQYF
TGTGCCAGCAGTTACTCAAGAACCACAGATACGCAGTATTTT
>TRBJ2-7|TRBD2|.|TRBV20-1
CSAGTAGGVWEQYF
TGCAGTGCGGGTACAGCGGGGGGGGTTTGGGAGCAGTACTTC
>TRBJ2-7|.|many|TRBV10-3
CAISESFGGGSFDEQYF
TGTGCCATCAGTGAGTCGTTCGGCGGAGGTTCTTTCGACGAGCAGTACTTC
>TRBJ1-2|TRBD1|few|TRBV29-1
CSVELPGQGSYGYTF
TGCAGCGTTGAGTTGCCGGGACAGGGGAGCTATGGCTACACCTTC
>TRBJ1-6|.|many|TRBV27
CASSLGGDSPLHF
TGTGCCAGCAGTTTAGGTGGGGATTCACCCCTCCACTTT
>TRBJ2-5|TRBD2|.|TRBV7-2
CASSLGASGHQETQYF
TGTGCCAGCAGCTTAGGGGCTAGCGGGCACCAAGAGACCCAGTACTTC
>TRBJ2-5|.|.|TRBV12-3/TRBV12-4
CATTADGAGETQYF
TGTGCCACCACCGCCGATGGGGCGGGAGAGACCCAGTACTTC
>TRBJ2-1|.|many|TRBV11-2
CASSLGGPMSSYNEQFF
TGTGCCAGCAGCTTAGGAGGGCCGATGAGCTCCTACAATGAGCAGTTCTTC
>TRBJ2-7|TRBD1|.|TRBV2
CASRGDRSSYEQYF
TGTGCCAGCAGAGGGGACAGGAGCTCCTACGAGCAGTACTTC
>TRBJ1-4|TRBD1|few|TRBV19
CASTKTGTGNEKLFF
TGTGCCAGTACCAAAACCGGGACAGGGAACGAAAAACTGTTTTTT
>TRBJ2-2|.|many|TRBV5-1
CASSLARGNTGELFF
TGCGCCAGCAGCTTGGCTAGGGGGAACACCGGGGAGCTGTTTTTT
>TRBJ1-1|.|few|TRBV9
CASSVELTTEAFF
TGTGCCAGCAGCGTAGAGCTCACCACTGAAGCTTTCTTT
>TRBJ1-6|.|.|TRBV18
CASSRGRADGSSPLHF
TGTGCCAGCTCCCGGGGGCGGGCTGACGGCAGCTCACCCCTCCACTTT
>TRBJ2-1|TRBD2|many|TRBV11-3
CASSLIAGVYNEQFF
TGTGCCAGCAGCCTCATAGCGGGGGTTTACAATGAGCAGTTCTTC
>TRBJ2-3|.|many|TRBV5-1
CASQRDIGTDTQYF
TGCGCCAGCCAAAGGGACATTGGGACAGATACGCAGTATTTT
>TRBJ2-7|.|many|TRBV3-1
CASSQISYEQYF
TGTGCCAGCAGCCAAATCTCCTACGAGCAGTACTTC
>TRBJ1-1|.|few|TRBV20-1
CSAGGTLNTEAFF
TGCAGTGCTGGTGGGACATTGAACACTGAAGCTTTCTTT